These 5 T cell receptor beta chains originate from one sample sequenced in a study of blood T cells in healthy people across ages. It was with a sample-barcoded 5' primer and a J-beta primer mix that a second PCR of about 7 to 12 cycles was run. TCRdb re-analysed the 5' RACE reads in MiXCR, keeping a single row per CDR3 protein. The sample yields around 400,000 distinct CDR3 sequences, over 45% seen once. The sample comprised blood. These receptors all come from a man between 60 and 75 years old in good health.

The chain has TRBV3-1 and TRBJ1-1; 7 bases map to TRBD1. Germline CDR1 LGHDT, CDR2 YNNKEL (reference sequence). V lost 2 bases and J lost 5; bases outside the gene matches: 2. This CDR3 contains 13 residues. The CDR3: CASSQQGVTEAFF. CDR3 nucleotides: TGTGCCAGCAGCCAACAGGGGGTGACTGAAGCTTTCTTT. Together with reference TRBV3-1 and TRBJ1-1, the CDR3 gives the full variable domain: DTAVSQTPKYLVTQMGNDKSIKCEQNLGHDTMYWYKQDSKKFLKIMFSYNNKELIINETVPNRFSPKSPDKAHLNLHINSLELGDSAVYFCASSQQGVTEAFFGQGTRLTVV.

This clonotype has only a few counts. This chain links TRBV20-1 with TRBJ2-4; the D is unclear. Trimming took off 3 bases at V and 9 bases at J, with 6 bases between the two ends. Germline V gene lookup returns CDR1 DFQATT and CDR2 SNEGSKA (reference sequence). The CDR3 contains 10 residues. The CDR3 nucleotides are TGCAGTGCTAGGCTCGGCATTCAGTACTTC. Amino acids: CSARLGIQYF.

The chain combines TRBV7-2 with TRBJ2-5; D not resolved. Germline values: CDR1 SGHTA, CDR2 FQGNSA. V lost 3 bases and J lost 4, with 6 bases in between. The CDR3 is made up of 12 amino acids. In DNA, the CDR3 is TGTGCCAGCAGCTTCAAACGAGAGACCCAGTACTTC. Translated: CASSFKRETQYF.

The chain is built from TRBV10-3 and TRBJ2-7; 7 positions match TRBD1. CDR3 length: 13 residues. Germline CDR1 reads ENHRY; CDR2 reads SYGVKD. J lost 3 bases, V lost 8 bases, and 7 bases had no gene match. For the CDR3, the DNA is TGTGCCATCGCCGGGACAGAGGTCTACGAGCAGTACTTC. It yields the protein CAIAGTEVYEQYF.

The table lists this clonotype with a few counts. CDR3 nucleotides: TGCAGTGCTTCCCGGACTAGCGGTTCCTACAATGAGCAGTTCTTC. Protein sequence: CSASRTSGSYNEQFF. The rearrangement joins TRBV20-1 to TRBJ2-1, with 10 bases identical to TRBD2. The length of the CDR3 is 15 residues. Germline assignment: CDR1 DFQATT and CDR2 SNEGSKA (reference sequence). With V trimmed by 5 bases and J by 1 base, 5 bases remained unmatched.